This is a list of T cell receptor beta chains from one sample in a study of T-cell reconstitution after alpha-beta-depleted transplantation in children. MiXCR, applied by TCRdb to the PCR reads, yields one record per CDR3 protein. The sample consists of about 980,000 distinct CDR3 sequences, less than 30% of them appearing once. Sequenced here: PBMCs, mostly from graft donor cells, sampled 360 days after TCRalphabeta/CD19-depleted stem cell transplant. The receptor set was obtained from a boy younger than two who had a stem cell transplant for SCID, so the T cells may come from the graft donor. Both conserved end residues are part of each CDR3. The order of the fields is clone size, D gene, CDR3 length, V gene, J gene, CDR3 protein. A D gene is named only where the DNA matches it firmly. Some rows mark clone size as missing; the rest say once, few, many or name a class of expanded clone.

size: -; D: -; length: 14; V: TRBV25-1; J: TRBJ2-7; CDR3: CASSEGARVSEQYF
size: -; D: -; length: 17; V: TRBV6-2/TRBV6-3; J: TRBJ2-1; CDR3: CATSRLGTVLPYNEQFF
size: few; D: -; length: 15; V: TRBV9; J: TRBJ1-1; CDR3: CASSVVPKGPTEAFF
size: -; D: -; length: 16; V: TRBV6-5; J: TRBJ2-1; CDR3: CASSYEGPFTGNEQFF
size: -; D: -; length: 13; V: TRBV10-3; J: TRBJ2-1; CDR3: CAINGFTYNEQFF
size: -; D: -; length: 13; V: TRBV2; J: TRBJ2-5; CDR3: CASSPYTQETQYF
size: once; D: -; length: 14; V: TRBV29-1; J: TRBJ2-3; CDR3: CSVASRGDTDTQYF
size: -; D: TRBD1; length: 15; V: TRBV15; J: TRBJ2-7; CDR3: CATSRPGTGGLEQYF
size: -; D: TRBD1; length: 14; V: TRBV28; J: TRBJ2-1; CDR3: CATYTGTGWNEQFF
size: -; D: TRBD1; length: 14; V: TRBV3-1; J: TRBJ1-1; CDR3: CASSRAGQGTEAFF
size: few; D: TRBD1; length: 18; V: TRBV4-1; J: TRBJ2-1; CDR3: CASSQVQKGQSSYNEQFF
size: few; D: -; length: 15; V: TRBV5-1; J: TRBJ2-3; CDR3: CASSLDTGGTDTQYF
size: -; D: -; length: 15; V: TRBV4-1; J: TRBJ2-1; CDR3: CASSQDRARGNEQFF
size: -; D: -; length: 13; V: TRBV20-1; J: TRBJ1-5; CDR3: CSARREFDQPQHF
size: few; D: TRBD2; length: 16; V: TRBV3-1; J: TRBJ2-1; CDR3: CASSLASGGAYNEQFF
size: -; D: TRBD2; length: 17; V: TRBV20-1; J: TRBJ2-5; CDR3: CSARDVRRRGVEETQYF
size: few; D: -; length: 15; V: TRBV6-1; J: TRBJ1-5; CDR3: CASSKLQVHNQPQHF
size: few; D: -; length: 13; V: TRBV20-1; J: TRBJ1-1; CDR3: CSARSGEATEAFF
size: few; D: -; length: 13; V: TRBV25-1; J: TRBJ2-1; CDR3: CASSDPYWGEQFF
size: -; D: -; length: 12; V: TRBV30; J: TRBJ2-5; CDR3: CAWSEGRETQYF
size: -; D: -; length: 14; V: TRBV4-3; J: TRBJ2-7; CDR3: CASSQIRNYYEQYF
size: few; D: TRBD1; length: 14; V: TRBV5-1; J: TRBJ2-1; CDR3: CASSPGQENNEQFF